Sequencing of this T cell receptor beta chain was carried out in a study of CD8+ T cells in alopecia areata. Sorting from PBMCs produced CD4+ and CD8+ T cells. RNA, once extracted, was reverse transcribed into cDNA for use as the sequencing template. The assay was immunoSEQ multiplex PCR, and TCRdb's table has in-frame clones only and misses some. This sample has about 110,000 clones, with 45% to 70% found just once. Germline-derived CDR1 and CDR2 are PRHDT and FYEKMQ (reference sequence). The CDR3 contains 15 residues. Trimming shortened V by 1 base and J by 5 bases, and 15 bases separated the two germline ends.

The sequenced sample consisted of CD8+ T cells sorted from blood. This chain links TRBV13 with TRBJ2-7, with D tentatively TRBD2 (7 bases). This clonotype was sampled from a human donor in good health. As DNA, the CDR3 is TGTGCCAGCAGCTTAGCGGGGGGCGCAAGGGACGAGCAGTACTTC. Protein: CASSLAGGARDEQYF.